This passage covers 32 T cell receptor beta chains from one sample sequenced in a study of blood T cell repertoires in COVID-19. Here immunoSEQ multiplex PCR was the method, and the copy in TCRdb shows in-frame clones only, minus some. The profile shows over 150,000 clones, approximately 84% of them singletons. Source material: PBMCs or T cells enriched from blood (not recorded which). These receptors came from a woman aged 45-60 years who had recovered from COVID-19.

The chain is built from TRBV6-6 and TRBJ2-7; 8 bases are a match to TRBD1. Trimming cost V 0 bases and J 6 bases; bases outside gene matches: 4. The CDR3 loop spans 14 amino acids. Germline V lookup: CDR1 MNHNY, CDR2 SVGAGI (reference sequence). DNA of the CDR3: TGTGCCAGCAGTTACTCGGCGGGACAGGCCGAGCAGTACTTC. Protein product: CASSYSAGQAEQYF.

This clone appeared a single time. The chain is built from TRBV11-3 and TRBJ2-5; maybe TRBD2 (7 bases). This CDR3 comprises 15 residues. CDR1 and CDR2 from the germline V gene are SGHNT and YENEEA. Between the trimmed V and J ends, which lost 1 base and 5 bases, there was a span of 14 bases. DNA of the CDR3: TGTGCCAGCAGCTTAGTACGGGGGGCTGGGGAGACCCAGTACTTC. Residues: CASSLVRGAGETQYF.

The CDR3 loop is CATHRGHNEKLFF. CDR3 sequence (DNA): TGTGCCACACACAGGGGCCACAATGAAAAACTGTTTTTT. The gene calls are TRBV28 and TRBJ1-4, with 7 bases identical to TRBD1. V trimming: 10 bases; J trimming: 5 bases; junction bases outside the gene matches: 7. Germline loops: CDR1 MDHEN, CDR2 SYDVKM. This CDR3 comprises 13 residues.

V usage is TRBV11-3 and J usage is TRBJ2-7, with D perhaps TRBD2 (5 bases). The CDR3 extends over 15 amino acids. Trimming took off 5 bases at V and 0 bases at J, with 14 bases between the two ends. Germline V gene data show CDR1 as SGHNT and CDR2 as YENEEA. The CDR3 DNA is TGTGCCAGCAGCCCCAACCCGGGAAGCTCCTACGAGCAGTACTTC. Its translation is CASSPNPGSSYEQYF.

The rearrangement uses TRBV19 and TRBJ1-1; TRBD1 might be the D (5 bases). The V gene's germline CDR1 is LNHDA and CDR2 SQIVND (reference sequence). Trimming cost V 9 bases and J 6 bases, with 26 bases left between them. The CDR3 contains 16 residues. The DNA for the CDR3 is TGTGCCAGCGCCCCTGGGATTTCAGGGAAGAGTCCTGAAGCTTTCTTT. As protein: CASAPGISGKSPEAFF. Based on the CDR3 plus reference TRBV19 and TRBJ1-1, the full variable domain is DGGITQSPKYLFRKEGQNVTLSCEQNLNHDAMYWYRQDPGQGLRLIYYSQIVNDFQKGDIAEGYSVSREKKESFPLTVTSAQKNPTAFYLCASAPGISGKSPEAFFGQGTRLTVV.

The V call is TRBV18, the J call TRBJ1-2, with a tentative D call TRBD1 (5 bases). Germline values: CDR1 KGHSH, CDR2 LQKENI. V lost 3 bases and J lost 4, with 15 bases in between. The CDR3 loop spans 15 amino acids. The CDR3 region is CASSPEGPGGYGYTF. For the CDR3, the DNA is TGTGCCAGCTCACCTGAGGGCCCGGGGGGCTATGGCTACACCTTC.

This chain connects TRBV28 to TRBJ2-7; 7 bases align to TRBD2. With V trimmed by 11 bases and J by 4 bases, 8 bases remained unmatched. The CDR3 is 12 amino acids. Germline lookup yields CDR1 MDHEN and CDR2 SYDVKM. CDR3 sequence reads: CASERGGYEQYF. The CDR3 DNA sequence: TGTGCCTCCGAGCGGGGAGGATACGAGCAGTACTTC.

This chain connects TRBV18 to TRBJ2-7, with TRBD2 matching 8 bases. Germline V CDR1 and CDR2: KGHSH, LQKENI. The CDR3 is made up of 12 amino acids. Trimming at V came to 5 bases and at J to 4 bases, leaving 1 base not matched to a gene. The DNA of the CDR3 is TGTGCCAGCTCATCTAGCGGGTACGAGCAGTACTTC. This codes for CASSSSGYEQYF. Filled out from reference TRBV18 and TRBJ2-7, the complete variable domain reads NAGVMQNPRHLVRRRGQEARLRCSPMKGHSHVYWYRQLPEEGLKFMVYLQKENIIDESGMPKERFSAEFPKEGPSILRIQQVVRGDSAAYFCASSSSGYEQYFGPGTRLTVT.

The genes are TRBV29-1 and TRBJ2-2, with D possibly TRBD2 on 6 matching bases. The CDR3 spans 15 residues. Per germline, CDR1 SQVTM and CDR2 ANQGSEA. V was trimmed by 8 bases and J by 3 bases, leaving 19 bases between them. This chain's CDR3 is CSIRGAGGYTGELFF. The CDR3 coding sequence is TGCAGCATCCGCGGGGCAGGAGGTTACACCGGGGAGCTGTTTTTT.

This chain links TRBV9 with TRBJ2-1, with TRBD2 matching over 7 bases. The CDR3 spans 16 residues. Germline V gene lookup returns CDR1 SGDLS and CDR2 YYNGEE. Trimming removed 1 base from V and 1 base from J; junction bases left unmatched: 5. In DNA form, the CDR3 reads TGTGCCAGCAGCGTAACCGGGGGGAGTTCCTACAATGAGCAGTTCTTC. Its protein product is CASSVTGGSSYNEQFF. The complete variable domain, with remaining parts taken from reference TRBV9 and TRBJ2-1, reads DSGVTQTPKHLITATGQRVTLRCSPRSGDLSVYWYQQSLDQGLQFLIQYYNGEERAKGNILERFSAQQFPDLHSELNLSSLELGDSALYFCASSVTGGSSYNEQFFGPGTRLTVL.

The chain joins TRBV19 to TRBJ1-2, with D hard to call. This CDR3 is built from 13 residues. V gave up 1 base and J gave up 2 bases, with 5 bases separating them. CDR1 and CDR2 (germline): LNHDA, SQIVND (reference sequence). Written as DNA, the CDR3 is TGTGCCAGTAGTATAGCAGGCAACTATGGCTACACCTTC. Translated, it gives CASSIAGNYGYTF.

This chain links TRBV9 with TRBJ2-1; 16 nucleotides agree with TRBD2. The CDR3 consists of 16 residues. Germline-derived CDR1 and CDR2 are SGDLS and YYNGEE. After removal of 0 bases from V and 9 bases from J, the junction contained 3 bases not matched to a gene. The CDR3 DNA is TGTGCCAGCAGCGTAGATGGGACTAGCGGGAGGGCTGAGCAGTTCTTC. Its translation: CASSVDGTSGRAEQFF.

The chain recombines TRBV15 with TRBJ1-2, with 9 bases aligning to TRBD1. V was clipped by 4 bases and J by 6 bases; unmatched bases: 12. Germline V gene sequence: CDR1 LNHNV, CDR2 YYDKDF (reference sequence). The CDR3 has 16 amino acids. The CDR3 reads CATSMVRWTGENGYTF. Here the CDR3 DNA reads TGTGCCACCAGCATGGTGCGTTGGACAGGGGAAAATGGCTACACCTTC.

The chain recombines TRBV7-2 with TRBJ1-3; 7 bases map to TRBD1. This CDR3 has 15 amino acids. V trimming: 2 bases; J trimming: 2 bases; junction bases outside the gene matches: 3. CDR1 is SGHTA and CDR2 is FQGNSA in the germline V gene. The CDR3 region is CASSLRGQPGNTIYF. Here the CDR3 DNA reads TGTGCCAGCAGCTTAAGGGGACAGCCTGGAAACACCATATATTTT. The full variable domain, in which reference TRBV7-2 and TRBJ1-3 provide the parts outside the CDR3, is GAGVSQSPSNKVTEKGKDVELRCDPISGHTALYWYRQSLGQGLEFLIYFQGNSAPDKSGLPSDRFSAERTGGSVSTLTIQRTQQEDSAVYLCASSLRGQPGNTIYFGEGSWLTVV.

The J gene is TRBJ2-3, the V gene TRBV5-1; TRBD1 agrees at 7 bases. Germline values: CDR1 SGHRS, CDR2 YFSETQ. The CDR3 sequence is 14 residues long. The V segment lost 9 bases and the J segment 2 bases; nucleotides outside the gene matches: 9. The CDR3 sequence is CATKGAISTDTQYF. The CDR3 nucleotides read TGCGCCACAAAGGGGGCGATTTCCACAGATACGCAGTATTTT.

The chain joins TRBV28 to TRBJ1-5; 7 bases match TRBD1. The length of the CDR3 is 15 residues. Germline V CDR1 and CDR2: MDHEN, SYDVKM. V dropped 3 bases and J dropped 6; count of bases not matched to a gene: 8. In DNA form, the CDR3 reads TGTGCCAGCAGTTTTTCGGCAGGGGGAACTCAGCCCCAGCATTTT. Translated: CASSFSAGGTQPQHF.

J is TRBJ2-2 and V is TRBV28, with TRBD2 identical over 13 bases. Germline lookup yields CDR1 MDHEN and CDR2 SYDVKM. With V trimmed by 10 bases and J by 1 base, 15 bases remained unmatched. This CDR3 is 19 amino acids long. This CDR3 reads CATHTSGLAGSMNTGELFF. The DNA for the CDR3 is TGTGCCACCCATACTTCGGGACTAGCGGGATCAATGAACACCGGGGAGCTGTTTTTT.

CDR3 DNA: TGTGCCAGTAGTATCGTAGCGGGAGGGCCCAATGAGCAGTTCTTC. It encodes CASSIVAGGPNEQFF. V and J are TRBV19 and TRBJ2-1; 11 bases match TRBD2. Germline values: CDR1 LNHDA, CDR2 SQIVND (reference sequence). The CDR3 contains 15 residues. The trim removed 3 bases at V and 6 bases at J, leaving 4 bases unmatched.

This sequence joins TRBV10-3 and TRBJ2-1; 7 nucleotides agree with TRBD2. CDR3 length equals 15 residues. CDR1 is ENHRY and CDR2 is SYGVKD in the germline V gene. V lost 4 bases to trimming and J lost 5 bases; unmatched junction nucleotides: 8. CDR3 nucleotide sequence: TGTGCCATCAGTGTCCGCCTAGCGGATGACAATGAGCAGTTCTTC. Amino acids: CAISVRLADDNEQFF.

V is TRBV2 and J is TRBJ1-6; TRBD1 matches 7 bases. V was pared by 7 bases and J by 4 bases, with 7 bases of the junction left unmatched. The CDR3 is made up of 15 amino acids. Germline V CDR1 and CDR2: SNHLY, FYNNEI. The CDR3 DNA reads TGTGCCAGCATAACCGGGACAGCTTATAATTCACCCCTCCACTTT. Translation gives CASITGTAYNSPLHF.

The chain joins TRBV9 to TRBJ1-4; 8 bases match TRBD1. V lost 0 bases, J lost 6 bases, and 4 bases stayed unmatched. The CDR3 runs 15 residues. CDR1 is SGDLS and CDR2 is YYNGEE in the germline V gene. The CDR3 region has the DNA TGTGCCAGCAGCGTAGACGGGACAGGAGATGAAAAACTGTTTTTT. This encodes CASSVDGTGDEKLFF.

The CDR3 sequence: CASSEVLTGGSYEQYF. For the CDR3, the DNA is TGTGCCAGCAGTGAAGTACTAACTGGCGGCTCCTACGAGCAGTACTTC. The V and J genes are TRBV6-1 and TRBJ2-7, with unresolved D. The CDR3 covers 16 residues. Per germline, CDR1 MNHNS and CDR2 SASEGT. V lost 1 base to trimming and J lost 0 bases, with 13 bases between them.

V usage is TRBV7-9 and J usage is TRBJ2-3; weak D call: TRBD2 (6 bases). The CDR3 consists of 11 residues. Trimming shortened V by 9 bases and J by 5 bases, and 9 bases separated the two germline ends. The germline CDR1 and CDR2 sequences are SEHNR and FQNEAQ (reference sequence). This CDR3 is CARGGGDTQYF. The DNA of the CDR3 is TGTGCCAGGGGAGGTGGAGATACGCAGTATTTT.

The chain uses TRBV19 and TRBJ1-1; 7 bases align to TRBD1. CDR1 is LNHDA and CDR2 is SQIVND in the germline V gene (reference sequence). The V segment lost 5 bases and the J segment 3 bases; nucleotides outside the gene matches: 9. The CDR3 totals 15 residues. CDR3 sequence (DNA): TGTGCCAGTAGTCGGAGGGGGCGCCTGGACACTGAAGCTTTCTTT. Its translation: CASSRRGRLDTEAFF.

V gene TRBV5-6 combines with J gene TRBJ1-2; 9 nucleotides line up with TRBD1. After removal of 0 bases from V and 4 bases from J, the junction contained 13 bases not matched to a gene. This CDR3 has 18 amino acids. Germline V gives CDR1 SGHDT, CDR2 YYEEEE. The CDR3 loop reads CASSLGGTGSVPSYGYTF. CDR3 nucleotide sequence: TGTGCCAGCAGCTTGGGAGGGACAGGGTCGGTCCCATCCTATGGCTACACCTTC.

The gene calls are TRBV10-1 and TRBJ1-2; D is unclear. CDR3 length: 15 residues. V dropped 3 bases and J dropped 3 bases, with 14 bases sitting between them. Germline assignment: CDR1 WNHNN and CDR2 SYGVQD (reference sequence). The CDR3 reads CASSDPARVDYGYTF. As DNA, the CDR3 is TGCGCCAGCAGTGATCCGGCTCGGGTTGACTATGGCTACACCTTC.

The V call is TRBV5-1, the J call TRBJ2-7; possibly TRBD1 for D (5 bases). V shed 0 bases and J shed 3 bases, with 7 bases lying between them. The CDR3 has 13 amino acids. The germline V gene encodes CDR1 SGHRS and CDR2 YFSETQ. This CDR3 reads CASSLGQNYEQYF. CDR3 in DNA: TGCGCCAGCAGCTTGGGACAGAACTACGAGCAGTACTTC. Supplemented by reference TRBV5-1 and TRBJ2-7, the full variable domain reads KAGVTQTPRYLIKTRGQQVTLSCSPISGHRSVSWYQQTPGQGLQFLFEYFSETQRNKGNFPGRFSGRQFSNSRSEMNVSTLELGDSALYLCASSLGQNYEQYFGPGTRLTVT.

The rearrangement uses TRBV28 and TRBJ2-7, with 8 positions matching TRBD1. Looked up from germline, CDR1 is MDHEN and CDR2 is SYDVKM. CDR3 length equals 16 residues. V lost 5 bases to trimming and J lost 3 bases; unmatched junction nucleotides: 12. The CDR3 bases are TGTGCCAGCAGTCCAGCCTACAGGGGGAAGATCTACGAGCAGTACTTC. Translating it yields CASSPAYRGKIYEQYF.

The rearrangement joins TRBV6-1 to TRBJ2-2; 9 bases map to TRBD2. Germline-derived CDR1 and CDR2 are MNHNS and SASEGT. The CDR3 is 16 amino acids. V was clipped by 2 bases and J by 4 bases; unmatched bases: 5. The CDR3 loop is CASSELAGGVTGELFF. CDR3 nucleotide sequence: TGTGCCAGCAGTGAACTCGCGGGAGGGGTCACCGGGGAGCTGTTTTTT.

The chain carries TRBV1 and TRBJ2-5; the table assigns TRBD2, which was not confirmed against the DNA. TRBV1 is a listed pseudogene. This CDR3 has 19 residues. The CDR3 loop is CTSSPPGGGLAGGQETQYF. The CDR3 bases are TGCACCAGCAGCCCCCCGGGGGGGGGACTAGCGGGAGGTCAGGAGACCCAGTACTTC.

The chain links TRBV27 to TRBJ2-1; 8 bases agree with TRBD1. The CDR3 is 11 amino acids. The germline gives CDR1 MNHEY, CDR2 SMNVEV (reference sequence). The V gene end was trimmed by 6 bases and the J gene end by 10 bases; junction bases not matched to a gene: 2. The CDR3 reads CASRDRAEQFF. DNA for the CDR3: TGTGCCAGCAGGGACAGGGCGGAGCAGTTCTTC.

V gene TRBV6-5 combines with J gene TRBJ1-1, with 7 nucleotides matching TRBD1. With 6 bases clipped from V and 4 bases from J, the junction kept 11 bases outside the gene matches. The CDR3 runs 15 residues. Per the germline V gene, CDR1 is MNHEY and CDR2 is SVGAGI. CDR3 loop: CASSPETGLGTEAFF. CDR3 nucleotide sequence: TGTGCCAGCAGCCCCGAGACAGGGTTAGGCACTGAAGCTTTCTTT.